This T cell receptor beta chain was observed in a study of T cell changes during pregnancy in multiple sclerosis (dated by TCRdb to between 2018 and 2020). Regarding the study in general: In women with multiple sclerosis, the researchers looked at how the T cell repertoire shifted as pregnancy progressed.

The CDR3, from cysteine to phenylalanine, totals 15 residues. Here the CDR3 DNA is all that survives: 45 bases in frame from base 1. The V and J ends are trimmed by 3 bases and 5 bases, leaving 16 bases between them. Per the germline V gene (reference sequence), LNHNV is the CDR1 and YYDKDF is the CDR2. Library method: the immunoSEQ multiplex PCR assay. The table comes from immuneACCESS by way of TCRdb, which keeps in-frame sequences with V and J called. Part of the clones is missing from these tables; in studies checked, under half for an unresolved V gene and the rest for unknown reasons. Within this sample are 50,000 to 75,000 clones, with roughly 91% of them counted one time only. Jointly, the top ten make up over 1% of the sample. Remarks on this clone: The target of this receptor is not known. No per-base quality is available; no much larger clone lies one base away.

The TCR originated in a female donor in good health, enrolled as a control in a pregnancy study. Specimen: peripheral blood, collected after pregnancy. The chain employs TRBV15 and TRBJ1-1, with the D gene too uncertain to name. Read as DNA, the sequence is TGTGCCACCAGCAGCGCCCGGGAGGGAGGTACTGAAGCTTTCTTT. Translated, it gives CATSSAREGGTEAFF.